This T cell receptor beta chain was sequenced during a study of neurological immune-mediated disorders. V lost 3 bases and J lost 4, with 9 bases in between. CDR1 is MNHEY and CDR2 is SVGEGT in the germline V gene. The CDR3 loop spans 14 amino acids. Study outcomes and limitations: No sharing of CDR3 amino acid sequences was observed among expanded clones across subjects, suggesting private repertoires in all groups.

By 5'RACE with 10-nucleotide random UMIs, the cDNA was made. TCRdb processed the 5' RACE reads anew with MiXCR; each CDR3 protein has one entry. Among about 53,000 distinct CDR3 sequences, more than 7% were seen once, and the ten largest hold roughly 2%. Time point here: longitudinal time-point 3. Libraries used 2 million unsorted PBMCs kept frozen in RNAlater. This clonotype was picked up many times. Its specificity is not known. This receptor was taken from a woman aged 40 to 50 in good health. The specimen sequenced was PBMCs. The rearrangement links TRBV6-2 or TRBV6-3 to TRBJ2-2; no firm D call. This CDR3 reads CASSYRRITGELFF. CDR3 in DNA: TGTGCCAGCAGTTATAGACGCATCACCGGGGAGCTGTTTTTT.